This T cell receptor (beta chain) was retrieved from a study of blood T cell repertoires in COVID-19. Study as a whole: There were acute and convalescent COVID-19 samples, and they came from the United States, Italy and Spain. T cells, B-cell-depleted T cells, or PBMCs provided the cDNA or gDNA that served as material.

TCRdb's copy holds only in-frame clones and misses some; the assay was immunoSEQ multiplex PCR. The data contain approximately 100,000 clones, more than 80% of them singletons. The CDR3 covers 14 residues. With V trimmed by 5 bases and J by 6 bases, 6 bases remained unmatched. From germline, CDR1 is KGHSH and CDR2 LQKENI. The rearrangement uses TRBV18 and TRBJ1-2; 10 nucleotides agree with TRBD1. This receptor was obtained from a human donor in a cohort sampled during active COVID-19. Sequencing input: peripheral blood. CDR3 loop: CASSTGTGADGYTF. The CDR3 coding sequence is TGTGCCAGCTCAACCGGGACAGGGGCTGATGGCTACACCTTC.